Reported below is one T cell receptor beta chain. The record originates from a study of blood T cell repertoires in COVID-19. Trimming left V 7 bases short and J 5 bases short, with 17 bases between. Germline V gives CDR1 MNHEY, CDR2 SVGAGI. The CDR3 is 14 amino acids. In the original analysis: Amplification with reference gene primers provided the estimates of nucleated cell counts. The method was immunoSEQ multiplex PCR; TCRdb's version includes in-frame clones alone and lacks a portion of them. V, J and clone size are taken as reported in that table, and D and trimming were inferred from the DNA itself. Altogether about 74,000 clones are present, roughly 90% being singletons, with the ten largest covering around 1.6%.

This clonotype was obtained from a man aged 50-60 years with acute or convalescent COVID-19. The J gene is TRBJ1-1, the V gene TRBV6-5; TRBD1 might be the D (5 bases). The sequencing input was peripheral blood. CDR3 coding DNA: TGTGCCAGCACCACCGACAGCTACCGAACTGAAGCTTTCTTT. Amino acids: CASTTDSYRTEAFF.